The clone carrying this T cell receptor (beta chain) was found a few times. This specimen comes from a study of beta chain features in type 1 diabetes. The V segment lost 11 bases and the J segment 3 bases; nucleotides outside the gene matches: 13. The CDR3 is 15 residues long. Germline lookup yields CDR1 SEHNR and CDR2 FQNEAQ (reference sequence). The entirety of the isolated RNA underwent reverse transcription, so expressed TCRB transcripts were sequenced. Data came from immunoSEQ multiplex PCR; TCRdb stores just in-frame clones and leaves some out. The table shows hundreds of thousands of clones, with around 30% occurring only once.

The receptor's source is a young man in good health. The sample taken for sequencing was naive CD4+ T cells from blood. The V and J genes are TRBV7-9 and TRBJ2-3; 8 bases agree with TRBD2. CDR3: CAHQGGSGMTDTQYF. DNA for the CDR3: TGTGCCCACCAGGGAGGTAGCGGGATGACAGATACGCAGTATTTT.